One T cell receptor (beta chain) is described in this entry. Its matching antigen is unknown. TCRdb independently ran MiXCR on the reads; one entry per CDR3 protein. This sample has hundreds of thousands of distinct CDR3 sequences, with roughly 30% found just once. These data come from a study of T cell repertoires in cytomegalovirus infection. Study information: HLA-B-restricted CMV epitopes that are well studied were used alongside recently identified HLA-C-restricted ones.

Regarding the study as a whole: Carriers of CMV plus the relevant HLA were identified by cumulative public TCR beta family frequency.

Germline assignment: CDR1 SQVTM and CDR2 ANQGSEA. This CDR3 region has 11 residues. The ends were cut back, 4 bases at V and 4 bases at J, with 7 bases in the middle. The source is a human donor in good health (CMV status not recorded). Some clones in this sample may be carry-over from other donors' samples. The gene calls are TRBV29-1 and TRBJ1-2; no clear D. The sequenced sample was cultured PBMCs, obtained from culture after CMV antigen stimulation. CDR3 sequence reads: CSVAGRYGYTF. CDR3 in DNA: TGCAGCGTTGCAGGCCGCTATGGCTACACCTTC.